This is a list of T cell receptor beta chains from one sample in a study of CD8+ T cells in alopecia areata. Method: immunoSEQ multiplex PCR; TCRdb's copy keeps in-frame clones and lacks some. The sample includes about 100,000 clones, under 65% of them seen just once. Sequencing input: NKG2D-low CD8+ T cells sorted from blood. These receptor sequences come from a human donor with alopecia areata. CDR3s include the opening cysteine and the closing phenylalanine or tryptophan. Each record gives: V gene, D gene, clone size, J gene, CDR3 DNA, CDR3 protein. A D gene is named only where the DNA matches it firmly. Some rows mark clone size as missing; the rest say once, few, many or name a class of expanded clone.

V: TRBV20-1; D: -; size: -; J: TRBJ1-2; DNA: TGCAGTGCTTATAACTATGGCTACACCTTC; CDR3: CSAYNYGYTF
V: TRBV25-1; D: -; size: -; J: TRBJ1-2; DNA: TGTGCCAGCAGTGAGTCGGCAGGGTATGGCTACACCTTC; CDR3: CASSESAGYGYTF
V: TRBV29-1; D: -; size: -; J: TRBJ2-5; DNA: TGCAGCGTTATGGGAGAGACCCAGTACTTC; CDR3: CSVMGETQYF
V: TRBV6-5; D: -; size: few; J: TRBJ2-3; DNA: TGTGCCAGCAGCCTGCGGGGCACAGATACGCAGTATTTT; CDR3: CASSLRGTDTQYF
V: TRBV9; D: TRBD1; size: -; J: TRBJ2-1; DNA: TGTGCCAGCAGCGTAGCTACGCAGTTCGGGACAGGAGGCAATGAGCAGTTCTTC; CDR3: CASSVATQFGTGGNEQFF
V: TRBV29-1; D: TRBD1; size: few; J: TRBJ2-7; DNA: TGCAGCGTCGTGTCAGGGGGATCCTACGAGCAGTACTTC; CDR3: CSVVSGGSYEQYF
V: TRBV4-1; D: -; size: few; J: TRBJ1-1; DNA: TGCGCCAGCACCTCACCGGGGGACACTGAAGCTTTCTTT; CDR3: CASTSPGDTEAFF
V: TRBV19; D: -; size: few; J: TRBJ2-1; DNA: TGTGCCAGTAGTATAGGAGGGACCAGCGTCAATGAGCAGTTCTTC; CDR3: CASSIGGTSVNEQFF
V: TRBV10-3; D: TRBD2; size: few; J: TRBJ2-1; DNA: TGTGCCATCAGTGAGAGGTCGGCTAGCGGGAGCGTCTCCTACAATGAGCAGTTCTTC; CDR3: CAISERSASGSVSYNEQFF
V: TRBV14; D: TRBD2; size: -; J: TRBJ2-3; DNA: TGTGCCAGCAGCCTAGCGGGAGGGCCAACAGATACGCAGTATTTT; CDR3: CASSLAGGPTDTQYF
V: TRBV29-1; D: -; size: few; J: TRBJ2-2; DNA: TGCAGCGTTGATTCCGCGGCCCAGTTCGCGAACACCGGGGAGCTGTTTTTT; CDR3: CSVDSAAQFANTGELFF
V: TRBV29-1; D: -; size: -; J: TRBJ1-2; DNA: TGCAGCGTCAGTGACACAGCTAACTATGGCTACACCTTC; CDR3: CSVSDTANYGYTF
V: TRBV27; D: -; size: -; J: TRBJ2-7; DNA: TGTGCCAGCAGCCCGGGGCTTACCCCCTACGAGCAGTACTTC; CDR3: CASSPGLTPYEQYF
V: TRBV5-1; D: TRBD1; size: -; J: TRBJ1-5; DNA: TGCGCCAGCAGCCTAGGGACAGGGAATCAGCCCCAGCATTTT; CDR3: CASSLGTGNQPQHF
V: TRBV6-5; D: -; size: -; J: TRBJ2-7; DNA: TGTGCCAGCAGTTTATTGACTCCCCAAGCCGGGGAGCAGTACTTC; CDR3: CASSLLTPQAGEQYF
V: TRBV7-3; D: -; size: few; J: TRBJ2-1; DNA: TGTGCCAGCAGCCCTATTAGCAATGAGCAGTTCTTC; CDR3: CASSPISNEQFF
V: TRBV27; D: TRBD2; size: -; J: TRBJ2-2; DNA: TGTGCCAGCAGTTTATGGACTAGCGGGAGCCAGGACACCGGGGAGCTGTTTTTT; CDR3: CASSLWTSGSQDTGELFF
V: TRBV9; D: TRBD1; size: -; J: TRBJ2-2; DNA: TGTGCCAGCAGCGACGGACAGGGGGGACCCGGGGAGCTGTTTTTT; CDR3: CASSDGQGGPGELFF
V: TRBV2; D: -; size: few; J: TRBJ2-1; DNA: TGTGCCAGCAGTGAAGTTTTTCAGGGACCGTTCTTC; CDR3: CASSEVFQGPFF
V: TRBV29-1; D: TRBD2; size: -; J: TRBJ2-1; DNA: TGCAGCGTTGATGATGCGGGAGGGCCGGTCGATGAGCAGTTCTTC; CDR3: CSVDDAGGPVDEQFF
V: TRBV4-1; D: -; size: -; J: TRBJ1-2; DNA: TGCGCCAGCAGCCAAGGCACCGGGACGATAGGCTACACCTTC; CDR3: CASSQGTGTIGYTF
V: TRBV7-2; D: -; size: -; J: TRBJ2-1; DNA: TGTGCCAGCAGCTTAGTTGTAGCCGGAGGGGAGCAGTTCTTC; CDR3: CASSLVVAGGEQFF
V: TRBV4-1; D: TRBD2; size: -; J: TRBJ2-7; DNA: TGCGCCAGCAGCCAAGGTGGACTAGCGGGAAGCTACGAGCAGTACTTC; CDR3: CASSQGGLAGSYEQYF
V: TRBV27; D: -; size: -; J: TRBJ2-3; DNA: TGTGCCAGCAGTTTATGGCGTGGGGGAGATACGCAGTATTTT; CDR3: CASSLWRGGDTQYF
V: TRBV14; D: -; size: -; J: TRBJ2-7; DNA: TGTGCCAGCAGCCAAGGATCTCGAGTGTACGAGCAGTACTTC; CDR3: CASSQGSRVYEQYF
V: TRBV28; D: TRBD1; size: -; J: TRBJ2-5; DNA: TGTGCCAGCAGTGCCTCCGGACAGGGGTTTCGCGGAGAGACCCAGTACTTC; CDR3: CASSASGQGFRGETQYF
V: TRBV27; D: -; size: few; J: TRBJ1-1; DNA: TGTGCCAGCAGTTCTGGGGCTAACACTGAAGCTTTCTTT; CDR3: CASSSGANTEAFF
V: TRBV4-1; D: -; size: -; J: TRBJ1-2; DNA: TGCGCCAGCAGCCAAGAGGGGCCGTTCTATGGCTACACCTTC; CDR3: CASSQEGPFYGYTF
V: TRBV30; D: -; size: -; J: TRBJ2-5; DNA: TGTGCCTGGAGTGTACTCGCCAGGGAGTCGTGGGAGACCCAGTACTTC; CDR3: CAWSVLARESWETQYF
V: TRBV27; D: TRBD2; size: few; J: TRBJ2-7; DNA: TGTGCCAGCAGTTTATCGAGTCCGGGAGGGAAGGTCGAGCAGTACTTC; CDR3: CASSLSSPGGKVEQYF
V: TRBV4-1; D: -; size: -; J: TRBJ2-1; DNA: TGCGCCAGCAGCCTCGGACTTTACAATGAGCAGTTCTTC; CDR3: CASSLGLYNEQFF
V: TRBV5-5; D: -; size: -; J: TRBJ2-1; DNA: TGTGCCAGCAGCTGGGGGACGAAGCAGTTCTTC; CDR3: CASSWGTKQFF
V: TRBV29-1; D: TRBD1; size: -; J: TRBJ1-2; DNA: TGCAGCGGAAGACAGGGGGCTGGCTACACCTTC; CDR3: CSGRQGAGYTF
V: TRBV15; D: -; size: -; J: TRBJ2-5; DNA: TGTGCCACCAGCAGAGTTTTGGGTCAAGGGACCGCGGAAAAAGAGACCCAGTACTTC; CDR3: CATSRVLGQGTAEKETQYF
V: TRBV7-9; D: TRBD2; size: -; J: TRBJ2-1; DNA: TGTGCCAGCAGCCCAACTAGCGGGGGGCCGTACAATGAGCAGTTCTTC; CDR3: CASSPTSGGPYNEQFF
V: TRBV27; D: -; size: -; J: TRBJ2-7; DNA: TGTGCCAGCAGTTTTTCGGGTTCCTACGAGCAGTACTTC; CDR3: CASSFSGSYEQYF
V: TRBV4-1; D: TRBD1; size: few; J: TRBJ2-7; DNA: TGCGCCAGCAGCCATGGACAGGGGTTTACCCACGAGCAGTACTTC; CDR3: CASSHGQGFTHEQYF
V: TRBV2; D: -; size: -; J: TRBJ1-2; DNA: TGTGCCAGCAATAGATTGGGGGAACTCTATGGCTACACCTTC; CDR3: CASNRLGELYGYTF
V: TRBV15; D: -; size: -; J: TRBJ2-7; DNA: TGTGCCACCAGCAATAGACTTAGCGTTTTCTACGAGCAGTACTTC; CDR3: CATSNRLSVFYEQYF
V: TRBV27; D: -; size: -; J: TRBJ2-1; DNA: TGTGCCAGCAGTTGGACAAGTACCTACAATGAGCAGTTCTTC; CDR3: CASSWTSTYNEQFF
V: TRBV9; D: -; size: -; J: TRBJ1-4; DNA: TGTGCCAGCAGCGGTGAAAAACTGTTTTTT; CDR3: CASSGEKLFF
V: TRBV4-1; D: TRBD2; size: -; J: TRBJ2-7; DNA: TGCGCCAGCAGCCCCCTAGCGGGAGGGTCCTACGAGCAGTACTTC; CDR3: CASSPLAGGSYEQYF
V: TRBV5-6; D: -; size: -; J: TRBJ2-7; DNA: TGTGCCAGCAGCTCGCGCGGTGGGTACGAGCAGTACTTC; CDR3: CASSSRGGYEQYF